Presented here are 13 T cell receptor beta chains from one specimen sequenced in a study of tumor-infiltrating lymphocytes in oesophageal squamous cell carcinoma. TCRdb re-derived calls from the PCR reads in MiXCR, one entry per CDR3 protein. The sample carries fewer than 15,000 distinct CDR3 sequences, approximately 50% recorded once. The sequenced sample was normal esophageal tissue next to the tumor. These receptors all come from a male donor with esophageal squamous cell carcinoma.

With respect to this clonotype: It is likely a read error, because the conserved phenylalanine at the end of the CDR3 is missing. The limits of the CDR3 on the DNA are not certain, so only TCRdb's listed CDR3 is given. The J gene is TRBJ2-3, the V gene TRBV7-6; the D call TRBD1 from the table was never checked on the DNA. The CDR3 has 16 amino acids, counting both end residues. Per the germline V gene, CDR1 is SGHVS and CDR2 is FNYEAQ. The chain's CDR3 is CASSSGQGYETQYFGP.

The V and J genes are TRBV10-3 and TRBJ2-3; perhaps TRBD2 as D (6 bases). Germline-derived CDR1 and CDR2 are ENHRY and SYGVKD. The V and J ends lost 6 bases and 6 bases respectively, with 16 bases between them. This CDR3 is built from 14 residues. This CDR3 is CAIRVGTGADTQYF. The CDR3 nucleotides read TGTGCCATCAGGGTGGGGACTGGGGCTGATACGCAGTATTTT.

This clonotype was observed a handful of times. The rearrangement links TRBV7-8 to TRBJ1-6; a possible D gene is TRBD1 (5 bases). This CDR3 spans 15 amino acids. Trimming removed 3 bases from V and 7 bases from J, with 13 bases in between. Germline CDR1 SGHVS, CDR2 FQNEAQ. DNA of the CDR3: TGTGCCAGCAGCTTGGGGACCCTGGGCAATTCACCCCTCCACTTT. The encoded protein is CASSLGTLGNSPLHF.

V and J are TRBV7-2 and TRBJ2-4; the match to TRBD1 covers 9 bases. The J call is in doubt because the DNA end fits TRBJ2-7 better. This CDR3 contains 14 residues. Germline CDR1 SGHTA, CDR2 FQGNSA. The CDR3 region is CASSSGQGLGEQYF. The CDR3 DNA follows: TGTGCCAGCAGCTCGGGACAGGGATTGGGCGAGCAGTACTTC.

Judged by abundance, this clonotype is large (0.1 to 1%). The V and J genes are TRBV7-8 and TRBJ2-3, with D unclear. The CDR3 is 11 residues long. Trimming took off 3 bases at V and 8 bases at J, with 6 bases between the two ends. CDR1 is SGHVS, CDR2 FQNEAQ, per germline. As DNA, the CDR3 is TGTGCCAGCAGCTTCTCAGTTACGCAGTATTTT. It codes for CASSFSVTQYF.

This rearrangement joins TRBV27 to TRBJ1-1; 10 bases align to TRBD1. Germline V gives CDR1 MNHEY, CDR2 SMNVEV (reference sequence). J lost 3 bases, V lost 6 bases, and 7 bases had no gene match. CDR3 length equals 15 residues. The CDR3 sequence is CASRLGGQGYTEAFF. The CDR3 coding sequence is TGTGCCAGCAGACTAGGGGGACAGGGGTACACTGAAGCTTTCTTT.

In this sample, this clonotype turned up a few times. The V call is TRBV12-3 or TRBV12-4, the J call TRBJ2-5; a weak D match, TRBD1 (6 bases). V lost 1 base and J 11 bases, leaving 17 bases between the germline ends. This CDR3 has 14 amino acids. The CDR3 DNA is TGTGCCAGCAGTTTAGATGCCCAGGGGACGAAGCAGTACTTC. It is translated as CASSLDAQGTKQYF.

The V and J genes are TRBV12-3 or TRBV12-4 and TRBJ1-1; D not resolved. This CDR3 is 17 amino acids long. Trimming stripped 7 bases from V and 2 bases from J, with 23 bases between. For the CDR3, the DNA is TGTGCCAGCAACAGAATGACTGGAATGGGCGTAAACACTGAAGCTTTCTTT. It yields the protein CASNRMTGMGVNTEAFF.

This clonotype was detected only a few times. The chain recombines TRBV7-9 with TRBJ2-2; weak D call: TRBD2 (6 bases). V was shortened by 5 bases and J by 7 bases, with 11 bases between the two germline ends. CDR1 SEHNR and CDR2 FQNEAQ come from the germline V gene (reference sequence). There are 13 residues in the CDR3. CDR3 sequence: CASSISGIGELFF. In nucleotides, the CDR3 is TGTGCCAGCAGCATTAGCGGAATCGGGGAGCTGTTTTTT.

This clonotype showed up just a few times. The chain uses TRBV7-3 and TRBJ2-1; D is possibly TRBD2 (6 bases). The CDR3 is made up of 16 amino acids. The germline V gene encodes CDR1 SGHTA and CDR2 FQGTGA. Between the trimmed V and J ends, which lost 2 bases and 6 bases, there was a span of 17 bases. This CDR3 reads CASSLGSSGLANEQFF. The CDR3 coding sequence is TGTGCCAGCAGCTTAGGCAGTAGCGGTCTGGCCAATGAGCAGTTCTTC.

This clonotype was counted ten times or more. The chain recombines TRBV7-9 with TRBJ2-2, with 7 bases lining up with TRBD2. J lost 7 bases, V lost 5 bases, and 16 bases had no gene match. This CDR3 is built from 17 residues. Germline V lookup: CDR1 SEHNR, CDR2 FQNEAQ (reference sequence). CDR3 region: CASSRVKAGRDGGELFF. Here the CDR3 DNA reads TGTGCCAGCAGCCGCGTGAAAGCGGGGAGAGACGGCGGGGAGCTGTTTTTT.

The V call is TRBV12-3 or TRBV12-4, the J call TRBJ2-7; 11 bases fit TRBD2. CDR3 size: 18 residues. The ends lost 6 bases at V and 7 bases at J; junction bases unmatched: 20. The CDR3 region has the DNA TGTGCCAGCAGCTCTTTGGGGGCTAGCGGGAGGTACTACAATGAGCAGTACTTC. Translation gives CASSSLGASGRYYNEQYF.

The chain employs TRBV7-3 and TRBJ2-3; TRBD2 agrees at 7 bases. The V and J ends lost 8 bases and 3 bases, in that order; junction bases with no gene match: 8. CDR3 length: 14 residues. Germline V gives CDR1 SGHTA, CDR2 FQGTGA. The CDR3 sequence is CASAPAGVTDTQYF. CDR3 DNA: TGTGCCAGCGCCCCGGCGGGGGTAACAGATACGCAGTATTTT.